This T cell receptor (beta chain) was obtained from a study of blood T cells in healthy people across ages. Germline CDR1 MNHNY, CDR2 SVGAGI (reference sequence). V was cut by 5 bases and J by 4 bases, with 8 bases left in between. The CDR3 has 12 amino acids. Regarding the study as a whole: Those diversity estimates obtained from one million T cells were thought to be underestimates.

With a J-beta primer mix and a sample-barcoded 5' primer, a second PCR ran roughly 6 to 12 cycles. TCRdb passed the 5' RACE reads through MiXCR, listing each CDR3 protein once. The sample lists around 970,000 distinct CDR3 sequences, roughly half occurring once. As regards this clonotype: Its cognate antigen is unknown.

The chain is built from TRBV6-6 and TRBJ1-1; no clear D. Source material: blood. The sequence came from a woman aged 55 to 70 in good health. The CDR3 DNA sequence: TGTGCCAGCAGTCCGGTTGGCACTGAAGCTTTCTTT. Translating gives CASSPVGTEAFF.